This T cell receptor (beta chain) was documented in a study of blood T cell repertoires in COVID-19. At the level of the study: T cells, B-cell-depleted T cells, or PBMCs supplied cDNA or gDNA.

CDR1 and CDR2 (germline): SGHAT, FQDESV (reference sequence). This CDR3 comprises 16 residues. Losses at the gene ends were 4 bases for V and 7 bases for J; bases not matched to a gene: 11. TCRdb keeps only in-frame clones here, not all; method: immunoSEQ multiplex PCR. Among about 45,000 clones, more than 90% were seen once, and the ten largest hold roughly 5.7%. The chain uses TRBV11-1 and TRBJ2-7; 12 positions match TRBD1. The clonotype comes from a human donor in a cohort sampled during active COVID-19. The sequenced sample consisted of peripheral blood. The CDR3: CASSSPPGQGAVEQYF. The CDR3 DNA is TGTGCCAGCAGCTCTCCTCCGGGACAGGGGGCAGTGGAGCAGTACTTC. The whole variable domain, filled in from reference TRBV11-1 and TRBJ2-7, reads EAEVAQSPRYKITEKSQAVAFWCDPISGHATLYWYRQILGQGPELLVQFQDESVVDDSQLPKDRFSAERLKGVDSTLKIQPAELGDSAMYLCASSSPPGQGAVEQYFGPGTRLTVT.